This T cell receptor beta chain came from a study of graft-versus-host responses after intestinal transplantation. For the study at large: Recipients across the board were started on anti-thymocyte globulin induction, then kept on tacrolimus and steroids for around three years. Whole-study findings and limits: Subjects displaying graft-donor T cell macrochimerism possessed elevated graft-versus-host to host-versus-graft clonal ratios inside allografts. Maximum circulating GvH clone levels tracked with early post-transplant HvG decreases.

On this clone: Antigen: not known.

Profiled with immunoSEQ multiplex PCR; TCRdb holds only in-frame clones, not every one. The profile shows 90,000 to 150,000 clones, 95% of them singletons. CDR3 length: 14 amino acids. Germline loops: CDR1 LNHDA, CDR2 SQIVND (reference sequence). The V end lost 5 bases, the J end lost 3 bases, and 11 bases lay between the germline ends. The sample was unstimulated CD8+ T cells sorted from spleen or lymph node cells, taken before intestinal transplant. The genes are TRBV19 and TRBJ2-1; a possible D gene is TRBD2 (6 bases). This sequence was found in a human donor who received an intestinal transplant. CDR3 DNA sequence: TGTGCCAGTAGTTTAGCGGATTACTACAATGAGCAGTTCTTC. As protein: CASSLADYYNEQFF.